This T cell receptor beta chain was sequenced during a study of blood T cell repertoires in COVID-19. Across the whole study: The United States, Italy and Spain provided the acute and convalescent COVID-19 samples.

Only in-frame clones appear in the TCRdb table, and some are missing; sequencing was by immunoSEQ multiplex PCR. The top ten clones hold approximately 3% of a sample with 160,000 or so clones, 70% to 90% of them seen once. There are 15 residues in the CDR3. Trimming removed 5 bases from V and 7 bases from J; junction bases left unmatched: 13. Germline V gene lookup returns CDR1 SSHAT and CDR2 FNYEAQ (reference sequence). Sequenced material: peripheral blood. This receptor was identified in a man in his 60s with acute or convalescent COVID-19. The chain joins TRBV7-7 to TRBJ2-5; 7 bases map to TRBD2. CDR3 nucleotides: TGTGCCAGCAGCCCGACTAGCAGCCAGTTGGTGACCCAGTACTTC. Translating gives CASSPTSSQLVTQYF.